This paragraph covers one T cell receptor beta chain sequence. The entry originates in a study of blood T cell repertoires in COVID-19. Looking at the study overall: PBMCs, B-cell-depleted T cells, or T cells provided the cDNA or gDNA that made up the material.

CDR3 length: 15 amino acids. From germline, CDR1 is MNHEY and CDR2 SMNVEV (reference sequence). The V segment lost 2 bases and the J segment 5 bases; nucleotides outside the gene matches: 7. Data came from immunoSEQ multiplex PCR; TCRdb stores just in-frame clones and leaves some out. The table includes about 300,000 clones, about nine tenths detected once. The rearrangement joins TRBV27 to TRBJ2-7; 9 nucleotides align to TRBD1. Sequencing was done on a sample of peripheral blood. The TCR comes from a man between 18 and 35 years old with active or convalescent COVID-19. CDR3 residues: CASSLVGTGQDEQYF. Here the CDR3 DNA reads TGTGCCAGCAGTTTAGTAGGGACAGGGCAGGACGAGCAGTACTTC.